The entry below gives a single T cell receptor beta chain sequence along with its context. Between the trimmed V and J ends, which lost 4 bases and 5 bases, there was a span of 21 bases. CDR1 SNHLY and CDR2 FYNNEI come from the germline V gene. CDR3 length: 16 residues. Sequencing used immunoSEQ multiplex PCR; TCRdb keeps in-frame clones, though not all of them. The data show some 140,000 clones, around 90% seen once. This entry is derived from a study of T cell responses to AZD1222 COVID-19 vaccine. The material sequenced was peripheral blood, taken on day 0 of AZD1222 vaccination. This TCR was sampled from an adult in good health. The rearrangement joins TRBV2 to TRBJ2-7, with no clear D. The CDR3 coding sequence is TGTGCCAGCAGTGCCTCCCAAGTCCCTCGTCCCCACGAGCAGTACTTC. Translating gives CASSASQVPRPHEQYF.